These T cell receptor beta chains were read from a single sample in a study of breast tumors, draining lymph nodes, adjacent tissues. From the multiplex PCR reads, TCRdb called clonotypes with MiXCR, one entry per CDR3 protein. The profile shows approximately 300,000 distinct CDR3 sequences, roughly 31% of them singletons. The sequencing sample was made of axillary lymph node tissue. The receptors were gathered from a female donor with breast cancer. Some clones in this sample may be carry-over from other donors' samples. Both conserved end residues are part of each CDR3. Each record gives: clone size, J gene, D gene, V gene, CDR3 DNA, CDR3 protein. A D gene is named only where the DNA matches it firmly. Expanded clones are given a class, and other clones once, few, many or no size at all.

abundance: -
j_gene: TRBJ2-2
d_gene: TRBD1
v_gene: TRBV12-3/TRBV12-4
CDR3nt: TGTGCCAGCAGTTACCCCCGTGGGACAGGGGGGCCCGGGGAGCTGTTTTTT
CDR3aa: CASSYPRGTGGPGELFF

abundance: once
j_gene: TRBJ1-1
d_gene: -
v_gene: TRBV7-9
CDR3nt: TGTGCCAGCAGCTTAGCCGCGAACACTGAAGCTTTCTTT
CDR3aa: CASSLAANTEAFF

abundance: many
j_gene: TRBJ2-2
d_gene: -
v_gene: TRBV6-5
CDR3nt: TGTGCCAGCAGTAGACAGGGACTGGGCACCGGGGAGCTGTTTTTT
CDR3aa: CASSRQGLGTGELFF

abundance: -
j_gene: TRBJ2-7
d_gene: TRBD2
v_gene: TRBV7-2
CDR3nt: TGTGCCAGCAGCTTAGCGTTAGCGGGGCCCTACGAGCAGTACTTC
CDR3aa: CASSLALAGPYEQYF

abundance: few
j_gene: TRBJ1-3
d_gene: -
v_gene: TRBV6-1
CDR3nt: TGTGCCAGCAGTGAAAAGGGAGCTGGAAACACCATATATTTT
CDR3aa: CASSEKGAGNTIYF

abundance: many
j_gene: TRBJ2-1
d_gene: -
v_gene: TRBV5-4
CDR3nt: TGTGCCAGCAGCTATAGGACGCCTGGGCCTGGGGAGCAGTTCTTC
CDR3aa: CASSYRTPGPGEQFF

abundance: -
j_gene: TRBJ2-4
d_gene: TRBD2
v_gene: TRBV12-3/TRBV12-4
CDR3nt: TGTGCCAGCAGTTCGGCGGGACTAGCCACTTTAGCCAAAAACATTCAGTACTTC
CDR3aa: CASSSAGLATLAKNIQYF

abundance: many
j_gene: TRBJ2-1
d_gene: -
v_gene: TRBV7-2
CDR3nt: TGTGCCAGCAGCTCCTGGACTTTCGGGGGCAATGAGCAGTTCTTC
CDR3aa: CASSSWTFGGNEQFF

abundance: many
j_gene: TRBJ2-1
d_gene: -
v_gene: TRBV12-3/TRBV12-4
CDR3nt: TGTGCCAGCAGCAAACTAGGGGCGGGGGCCACCAATGAGCAGTTCTTC
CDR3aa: CASSKLGAGATNEQFF

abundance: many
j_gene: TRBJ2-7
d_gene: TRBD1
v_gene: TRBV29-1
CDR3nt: TGCAGCGTTGGGGGACAGGGTGCCTACGAGCAGTACTTC
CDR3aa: CSVGGQGAYEQYF

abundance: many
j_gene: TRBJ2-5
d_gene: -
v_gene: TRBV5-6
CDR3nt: TGTGCCAGCAGCTTGTCCAGGTTTCGGTCGGAGACCCAGTACTTC
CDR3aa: CASSLSRFRSETQYF

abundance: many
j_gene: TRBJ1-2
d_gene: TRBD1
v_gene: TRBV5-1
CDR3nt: TGCGCCAGCAGCGGCGGACAGGGGGCCGGTGGCTACACCTTC
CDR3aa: CASSGGQGAGGYTF

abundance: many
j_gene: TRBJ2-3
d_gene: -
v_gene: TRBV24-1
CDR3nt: TGTGCCACCAGTGATTTAGCCGCTAGTATGGATACGCAGTATTTT
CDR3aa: CATSDLAASMDTQYF

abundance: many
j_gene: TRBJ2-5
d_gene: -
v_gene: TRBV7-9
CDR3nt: TGTGCCAGCAGCTTAGCAGGGGGTGCTCAAGAGACCCAGTACTTC
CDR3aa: CASSLAGGAQETQYF

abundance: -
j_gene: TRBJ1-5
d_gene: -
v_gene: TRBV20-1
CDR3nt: TGCAGTGCTTCTAAGGGACTTGGGGGGTACGAGCATTTT
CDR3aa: CSASKGLGGYEHF

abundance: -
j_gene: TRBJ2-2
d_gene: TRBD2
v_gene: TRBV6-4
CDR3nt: TGTGCCAGCAGTGAGGCGGGAGGTTACACCGGGGAGCTGTTTTTT
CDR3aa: CASSEAGGYTGELFF

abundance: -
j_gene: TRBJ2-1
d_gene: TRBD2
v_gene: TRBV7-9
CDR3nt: TGTGCCAGCAGCCGCCCGACTAGCGGGAGGGGGCTTGAGCAGTTCTTC
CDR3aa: CASSRPTSGRGLEQFF

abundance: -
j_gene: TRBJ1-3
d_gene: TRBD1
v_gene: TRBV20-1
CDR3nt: TGCAGTGCTAGAGACTGGGACAGGGCCGGAAACACCATATATTTT
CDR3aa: CSARDWDRAGNTIYF

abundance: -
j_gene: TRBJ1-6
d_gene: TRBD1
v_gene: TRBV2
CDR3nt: TGTGCCAGCAGTCGGGACAGGTTTAATTCACCCCTCCACTTT
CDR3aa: CASSRDRFNSPLHF

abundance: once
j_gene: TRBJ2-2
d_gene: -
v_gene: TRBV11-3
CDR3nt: TGTGCCAGCAGCTTAGAACAGGGTGGGTCCGGGGAGCTGTTTTTT
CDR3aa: CASSLEQGGSGELFF

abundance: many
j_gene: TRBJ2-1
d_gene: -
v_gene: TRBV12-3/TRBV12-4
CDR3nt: TGTGCCAGCAGTCCGTTCGAGGGTGGTGAGCAGTTCTTC
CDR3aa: CASSPFEGGEQFF

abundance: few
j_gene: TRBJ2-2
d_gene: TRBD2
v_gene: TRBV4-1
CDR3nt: TGCGCCAGCAGCCAAGAAAGTCCCGGACTAGCGGGACAGGGGAACACCGGGGAGCTGTTTTTT
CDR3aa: CASSQESPGLAGQGNTGELFF

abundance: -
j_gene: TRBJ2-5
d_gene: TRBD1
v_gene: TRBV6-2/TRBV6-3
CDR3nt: TGTGCCAGCAGTTCCCGGGACAGTACCTCCGATGAGCAGTACTTC
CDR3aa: CASSSRDSTSDEQYF

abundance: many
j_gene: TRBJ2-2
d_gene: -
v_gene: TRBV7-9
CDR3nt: TGTGCCAGCAGCTCCGGGGGGCTAGTGCATACCGGGGAGCTGTTTTTT
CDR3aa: CASSSGGLVHTGELFF

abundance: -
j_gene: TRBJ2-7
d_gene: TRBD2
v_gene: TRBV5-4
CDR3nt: TGTGCCAGCAGTTTTTGGAGGGGTATTTGTGGCGGGAGTGGTAGCTCCTACGAGCAGTACTTC
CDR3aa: CASSFWRGICGGSGSSYEQYF

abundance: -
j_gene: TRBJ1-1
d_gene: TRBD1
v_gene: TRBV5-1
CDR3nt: TGCGCCAGCAGCTTAGGGACAGGGTACGCTGAAGCTTTCTTT
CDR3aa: CASSLGTGYAEAFF

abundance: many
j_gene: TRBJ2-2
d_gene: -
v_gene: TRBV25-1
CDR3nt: TGTGCCAGCAGCCGGGTCTCGAACACCGGGGAGCTGTTTTTT
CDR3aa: CASSRVSNTGELFF

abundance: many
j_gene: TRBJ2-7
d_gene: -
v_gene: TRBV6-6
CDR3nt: TGTGCCAGCAGTTACTCGAGCCACGAGCAGTACTTC
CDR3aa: CASSYSSHEQYF

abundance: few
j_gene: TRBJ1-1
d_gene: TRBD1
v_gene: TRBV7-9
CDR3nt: TGTGCCAGCAGCTTATCACAGGGGGCTCGGGCTGAAGCTTTCTTT
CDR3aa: CASSLSQGARAEAFF

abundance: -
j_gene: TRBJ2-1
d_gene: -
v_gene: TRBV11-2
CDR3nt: TGTGCCAGCAGCTTAGAGTTAGCGGCTGGCAATGAGCAGTTCTTC
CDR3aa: CASSLELAAGNEQFF

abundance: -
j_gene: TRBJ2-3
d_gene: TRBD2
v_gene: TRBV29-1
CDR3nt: TGCAGTCTCCTGGGGACTAATGAGCAGTATTTT
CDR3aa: CSLLGTNEQYF

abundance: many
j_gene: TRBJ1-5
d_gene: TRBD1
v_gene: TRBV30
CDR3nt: TGTGCCTGGAAGGGACAGGGGAACAATCAGCCCCAGCATTTT
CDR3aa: CAWKGQGNNQPQHF

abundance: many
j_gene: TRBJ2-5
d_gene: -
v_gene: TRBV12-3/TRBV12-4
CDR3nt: TGTGCCAGCAGTTTGCGACACCAAGAGACCCAGTACTTC
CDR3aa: CASSLRHQETQYF

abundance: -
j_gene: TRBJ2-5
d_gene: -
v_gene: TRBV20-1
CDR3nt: TGCAGTGCTAGAGAGGGGGGAAACACCCAGTACTTC
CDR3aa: CSAREGGNTQYF

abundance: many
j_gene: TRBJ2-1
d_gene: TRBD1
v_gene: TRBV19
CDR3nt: TGTGCCAGTAGTTCCGGCCGGGACAGGGGGCGAGGAGAGCAGTTCTTC
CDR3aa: CASSSGRDRGRGEQFF

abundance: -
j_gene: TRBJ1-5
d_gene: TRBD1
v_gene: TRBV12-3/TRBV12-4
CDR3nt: TGTGCCAGCAGTAACCAGGGGGGTAGTCAGCCCCAGCATTTT
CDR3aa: CASSNQGGSQPQHF

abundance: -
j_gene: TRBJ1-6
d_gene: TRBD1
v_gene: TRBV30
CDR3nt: TGTGCCTGGAGTTTACAGGGGGCAGCCGACCTTAATTCACCCCTCCACTTT
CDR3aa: CAWSLQGAADLNSPLHF

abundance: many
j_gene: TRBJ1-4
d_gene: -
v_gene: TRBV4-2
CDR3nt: TGTGCCAGCAGCGGGACTGCACTGGGGGGTGAAAAACTGTTTTTT
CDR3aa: CASSGTALGGEKLFF

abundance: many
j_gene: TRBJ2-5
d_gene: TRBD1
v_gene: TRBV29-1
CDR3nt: TGCAGCTCACGGGACAGGGGGCCTCAAGAGACCCAGTACTTC
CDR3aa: CSSRDRGPQETQYF

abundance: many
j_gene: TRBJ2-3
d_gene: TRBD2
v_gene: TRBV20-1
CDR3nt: TGCAGTGCTACCGATCAGGGACTAGCGGGAGGGCCGGATACGCAGTATTTT
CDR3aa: CSATDQGLAGGPDTQYF

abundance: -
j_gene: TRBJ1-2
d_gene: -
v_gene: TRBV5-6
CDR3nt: TGTGCCAGCACCACCGGTGGAGCGACTGGGGGCCCCCGCACCTTC
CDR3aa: CASTTGGATGGPRTF

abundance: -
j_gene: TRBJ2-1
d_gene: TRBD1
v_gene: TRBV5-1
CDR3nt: TGCGCCAGCAGCTTGGGACAGGGGGGAGTCCGTGAGCAGCTCTTC
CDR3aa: CASSLGQGGVREQLF

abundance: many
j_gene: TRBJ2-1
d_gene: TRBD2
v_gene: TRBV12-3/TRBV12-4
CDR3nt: TGTGCCAGCAGTTTCGCCGGGACTAGCCGCAATGAGCAGTTCTTC
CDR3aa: CASSFAGTSRNEQFF

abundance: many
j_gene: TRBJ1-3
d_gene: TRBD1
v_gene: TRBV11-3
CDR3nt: TGTGCCAGCAGCTTGACAGGGGTACCTGGAAACACCATATATTTT
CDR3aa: CASSLTGVPGNTIYF

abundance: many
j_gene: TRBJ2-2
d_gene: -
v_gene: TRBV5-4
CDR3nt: TGTGCCAGCAGACGCGACAGGCGTTATAACACCGGGGAGCTGTTTTTT
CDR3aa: CASRRDRRYNTGELFF

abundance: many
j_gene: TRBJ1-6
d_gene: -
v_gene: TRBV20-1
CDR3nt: TGCAGTGCGGTCTTCTATAATTCACCCCTCCACTTT
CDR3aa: CSAVFYNSPLHF

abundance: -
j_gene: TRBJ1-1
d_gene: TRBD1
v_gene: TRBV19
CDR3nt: TGTGCCAGTAGCCCGGAAGGAGGGACAGGGGGCGGTGGGGACCCTGAAGCTTTCTTT
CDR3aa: CASSPEGGTGGGGDPEAFF

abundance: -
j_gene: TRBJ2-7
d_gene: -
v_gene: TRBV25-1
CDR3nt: TGTGCCAGCAGTGCTAGGTCCGAAAGCTCCTACGAGCAGTACTTC
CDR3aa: CASSARSESSYEQYF

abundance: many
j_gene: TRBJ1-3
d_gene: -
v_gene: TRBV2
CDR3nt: TGTGCCAGCACTACGGACGGGTACTCTGGAAACACCATATATTTT
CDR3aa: CASTTDGYSGNTIYF

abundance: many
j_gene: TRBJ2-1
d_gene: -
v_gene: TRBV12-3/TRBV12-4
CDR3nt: TGTGCCAGCAGTTTAGTGCATGGGACTTTGGCCAACAATGAGCAGTTCTTC
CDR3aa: CASSLVHGTLANNEQFF

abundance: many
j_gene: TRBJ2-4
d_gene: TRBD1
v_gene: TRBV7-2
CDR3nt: TGTGCCAGCAGCCAGGCCGGGACAGGGTCAAAAAACATTCAGTACTTC
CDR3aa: CASSQAGTGSKNIQYF